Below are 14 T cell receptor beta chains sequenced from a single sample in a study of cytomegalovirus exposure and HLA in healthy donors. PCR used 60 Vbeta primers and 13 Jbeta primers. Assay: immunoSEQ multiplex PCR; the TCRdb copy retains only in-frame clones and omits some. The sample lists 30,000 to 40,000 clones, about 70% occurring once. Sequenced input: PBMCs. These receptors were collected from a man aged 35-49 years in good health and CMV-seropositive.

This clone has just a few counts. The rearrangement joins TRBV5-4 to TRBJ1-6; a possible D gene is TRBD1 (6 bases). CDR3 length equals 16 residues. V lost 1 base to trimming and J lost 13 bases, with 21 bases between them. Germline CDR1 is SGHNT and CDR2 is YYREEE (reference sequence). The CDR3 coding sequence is TGTGCCAGCAGCTTGTCGCAGGGGCGTGGGCGGGAGCCCCTCCACTTT. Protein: CASSLSQGRGREPLHF.

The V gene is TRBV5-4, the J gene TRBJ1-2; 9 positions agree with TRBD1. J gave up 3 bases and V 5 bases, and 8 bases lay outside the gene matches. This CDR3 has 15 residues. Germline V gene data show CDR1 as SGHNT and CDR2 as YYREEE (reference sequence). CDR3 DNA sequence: TGTGCCAGCAGTCCGCCGGGACAGGGTTACTATGGCTACACCTTC. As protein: CASSPPGQGYYGYTF.

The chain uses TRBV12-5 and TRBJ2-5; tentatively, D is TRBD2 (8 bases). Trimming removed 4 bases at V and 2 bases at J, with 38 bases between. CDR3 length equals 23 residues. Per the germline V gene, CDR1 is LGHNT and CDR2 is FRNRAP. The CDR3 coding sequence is TGTGCTAGTGGTTGGATGGGGAGGGACAGCCTTTTTGCGGGGGGCTACCTACAAGAGACCCAGTACTTC. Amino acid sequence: CASGWMGRDSLFAGGYLQETQYF.

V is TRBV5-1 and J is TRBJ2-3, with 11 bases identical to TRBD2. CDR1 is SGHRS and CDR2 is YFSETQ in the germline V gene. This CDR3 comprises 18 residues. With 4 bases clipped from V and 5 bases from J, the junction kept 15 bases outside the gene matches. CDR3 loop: CASSRQVSGGAVGDTQYF. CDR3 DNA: TGCGCCAGCAGCCGCCAAGTTAGCGGGGGGGCCGTCGGAGATACGCAGTATTTT.

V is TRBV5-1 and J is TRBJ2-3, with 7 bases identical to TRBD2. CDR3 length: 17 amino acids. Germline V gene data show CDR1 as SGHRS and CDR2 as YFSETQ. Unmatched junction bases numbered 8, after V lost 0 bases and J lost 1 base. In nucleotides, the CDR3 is TGCGCCAGCAGCTTGGGTGGTAGCGGGCAGGGCACAGATACGCAGTATTTT. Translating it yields CASSLGGSGQGTDTQYF.

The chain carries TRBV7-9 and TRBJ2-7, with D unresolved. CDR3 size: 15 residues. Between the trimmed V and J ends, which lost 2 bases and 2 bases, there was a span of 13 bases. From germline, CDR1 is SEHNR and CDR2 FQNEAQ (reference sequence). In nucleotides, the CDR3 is TGTGCCAGCAGCTTACTATACCCAAGCCCCTACGAGCAGTACTTC. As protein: CASSLLYPSPYEQYF.

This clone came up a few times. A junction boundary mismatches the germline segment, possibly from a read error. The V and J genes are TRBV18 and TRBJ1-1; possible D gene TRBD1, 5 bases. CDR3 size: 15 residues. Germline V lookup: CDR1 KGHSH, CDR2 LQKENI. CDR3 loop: CASSSSRQRNAEAFF. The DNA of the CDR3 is TGTGCCAGCTCTTCTTCCCGACAGAGGAACGCTGAAGCTTTCTTT. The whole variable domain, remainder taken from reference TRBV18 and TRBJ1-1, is NAGVMQNPRHLVRRRGQEARLRCSPMKGHSHVYWYRQLPEEGLKFMVYLQKENIIDESGMPKERFSAEFPKEGPSILRIQQVVRGDSAAYFCASSSSRQRNAEAFFGQGTRLTVV.

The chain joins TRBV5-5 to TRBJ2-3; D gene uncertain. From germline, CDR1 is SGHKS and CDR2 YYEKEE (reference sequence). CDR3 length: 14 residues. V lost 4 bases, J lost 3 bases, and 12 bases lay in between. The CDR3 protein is CASSPQSRTDTQYF. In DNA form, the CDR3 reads TGTGCCAGCAGCCCTCAATCGCGGACAGATACGCAGTATTTT.

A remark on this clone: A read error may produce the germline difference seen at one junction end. The CDR3 sequence is CSSSLPRDSEQYF. The CDR3 DNA sequence: TGTTCCAGCAGCTTACCCCGGGACTCCGAGCAGTACTTC. The V call is TRBV7-9, the J call TRBJ2-7, with D possibly TRBD2 on 6 matching bases. Germline V gene data show CDR1 as SEHNR and CDR2 as FQNEAQ (reference sequence). There are 13 residues in the CDR3.

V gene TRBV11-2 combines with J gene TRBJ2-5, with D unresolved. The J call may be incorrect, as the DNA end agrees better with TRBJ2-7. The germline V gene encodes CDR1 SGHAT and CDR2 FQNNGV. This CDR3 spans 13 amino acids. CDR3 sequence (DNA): TGTGCCAGCAGCCCACAGAGCTCCTACGAGCAGTACTTC. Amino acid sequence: CASSPQSSYEQYF.

CDR3 residues: CASSVTSGDSSYNEQFF. The CDR3 nucleotides read TGTGCCAGCAGCGTGACTAGCGGGGACAGCTCCTACAATGAGCAGTTCTTC. The chain has TRBV25-1 and TRBJ2-1, with 11 nucleotides matching TRBD2. From germline, CDR1 is MGHDK and CDR2 SYGVNS. The junction had 7 bases not matched to a gene; V was cut back by 6 bases and J by 0 bases. CDR3 length: 17 residues.

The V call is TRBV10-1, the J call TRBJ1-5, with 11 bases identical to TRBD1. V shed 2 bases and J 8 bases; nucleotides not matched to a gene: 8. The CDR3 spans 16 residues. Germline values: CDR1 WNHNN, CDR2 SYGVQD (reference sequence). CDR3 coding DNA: TGCGCCAGCAGTGAGCCCGGACAGGGGGCATTGGAGCCCCAGCATTTT. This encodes CASSEPGQGALEPQHF.

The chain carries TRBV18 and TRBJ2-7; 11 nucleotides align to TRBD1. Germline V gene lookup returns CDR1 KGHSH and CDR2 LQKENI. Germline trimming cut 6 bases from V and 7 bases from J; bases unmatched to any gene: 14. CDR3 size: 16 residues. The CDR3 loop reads CASSSLRGQGAGEQYF. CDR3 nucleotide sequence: TGTGCCAGCTCCTCCCTCCGAGGACAGGGGGCAGGAGAGCAGTACTTC.

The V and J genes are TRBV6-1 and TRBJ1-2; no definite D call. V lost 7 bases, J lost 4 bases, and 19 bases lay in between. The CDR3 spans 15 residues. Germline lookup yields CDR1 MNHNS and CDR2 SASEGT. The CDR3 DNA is TGTGCCAGCAAAGCGGTCCAACCTGGAGCCTATGGCTACACCTTC. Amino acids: CASKAVQPGAYGYTF.